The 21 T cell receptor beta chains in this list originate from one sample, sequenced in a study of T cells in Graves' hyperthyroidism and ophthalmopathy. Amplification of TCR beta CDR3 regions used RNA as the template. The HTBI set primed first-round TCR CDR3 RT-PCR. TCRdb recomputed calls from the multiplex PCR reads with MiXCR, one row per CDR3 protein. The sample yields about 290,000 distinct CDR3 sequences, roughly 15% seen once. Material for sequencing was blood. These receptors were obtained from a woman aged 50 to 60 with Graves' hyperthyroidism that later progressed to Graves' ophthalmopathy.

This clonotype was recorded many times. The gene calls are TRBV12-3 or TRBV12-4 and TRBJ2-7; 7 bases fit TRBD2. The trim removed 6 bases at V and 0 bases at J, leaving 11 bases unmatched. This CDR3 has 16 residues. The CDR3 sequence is CASRPDLAALSYEQYF. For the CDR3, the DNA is TGTGCCAGCAGACCCGACCTAGCGGCCCTCTCCTACGAGCAGTACTTC.

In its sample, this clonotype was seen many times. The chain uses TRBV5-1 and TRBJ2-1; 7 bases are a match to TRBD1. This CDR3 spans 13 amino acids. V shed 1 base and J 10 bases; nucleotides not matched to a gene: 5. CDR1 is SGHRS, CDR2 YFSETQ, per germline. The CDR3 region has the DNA TGCGCCAGCAGCTTGACAGGGGAAAACGAGCAGTTCTTC. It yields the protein CASSLTGENEQFF.

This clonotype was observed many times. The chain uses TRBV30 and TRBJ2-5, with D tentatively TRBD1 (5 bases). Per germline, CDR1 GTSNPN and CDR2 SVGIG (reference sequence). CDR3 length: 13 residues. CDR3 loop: CAAAAGSRETQYF. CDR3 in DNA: TGTGCGGCGGCGGCAGGGTCGAGGGAGACCCAGTACTTC.

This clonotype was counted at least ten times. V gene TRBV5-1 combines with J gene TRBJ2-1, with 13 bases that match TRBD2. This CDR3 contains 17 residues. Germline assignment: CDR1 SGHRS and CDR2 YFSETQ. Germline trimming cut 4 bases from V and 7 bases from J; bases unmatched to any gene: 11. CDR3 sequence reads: CASSRGTSGINRNEQFF. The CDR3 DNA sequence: TGCGCCAGCAGCCGGGGGACTAGCGGGATAAATAGGAATGAGCAGTTCTTC.

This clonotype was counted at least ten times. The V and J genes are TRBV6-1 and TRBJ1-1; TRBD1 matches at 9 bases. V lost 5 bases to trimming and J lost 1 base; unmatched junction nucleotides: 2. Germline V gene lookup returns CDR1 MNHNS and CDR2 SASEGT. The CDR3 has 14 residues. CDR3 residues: CASSLQGANTEAFF. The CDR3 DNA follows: TGTGCCAGCAGTTTACAGGGGGCGAACACTGAAGCTTTCTTT.

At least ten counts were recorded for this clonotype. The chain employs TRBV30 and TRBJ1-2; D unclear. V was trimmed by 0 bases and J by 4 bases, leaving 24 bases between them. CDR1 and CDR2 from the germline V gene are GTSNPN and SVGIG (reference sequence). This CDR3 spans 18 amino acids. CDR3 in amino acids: CAWSVHEGRTTYLYGYTF. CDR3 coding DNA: TGTGCCTGGAGTGTACACGAAGGGAGGACCACTTACCTCTATGGCTACACCTTC. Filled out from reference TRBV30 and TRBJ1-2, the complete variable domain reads SQTIHQWPATLVQPVGSPLSLECTVEGTSNPNLYWYRQAAGRGLQLLFYSVGIGQISSEVPQNLSASRPQDRQFILSSKKLLLSDSGFYLCAWSVHEGRTTYLYGYTFGSGTRLTVV.

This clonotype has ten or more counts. DNA for the CDR3: TGTGCCAGCAGCGAAGCTGGACAGGTGATGTCTGAAGCTTTCTTT. As protein: CASSEAGQVMSEAFF. The rearrangement joins TRBV9 to TRBJ1-1; 7 bases match TRBD1. Germline V gene sequence: CDR1 SGDLS, CDR2 YYNGEE. The V and J ends lost 3 bases and 6 bases, in that order; junction bases with no gene match: 11. The CDR3 loop spans 15 amino acids.

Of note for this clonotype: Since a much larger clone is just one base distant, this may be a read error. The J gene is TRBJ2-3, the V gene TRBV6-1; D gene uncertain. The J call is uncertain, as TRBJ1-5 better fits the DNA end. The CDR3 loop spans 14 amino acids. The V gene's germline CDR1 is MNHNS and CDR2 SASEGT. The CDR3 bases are TGTGCCAGTAACCCAGCAGCTAGCACAGATACGCAGCATTTT. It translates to CASNPAASTDTQHF.

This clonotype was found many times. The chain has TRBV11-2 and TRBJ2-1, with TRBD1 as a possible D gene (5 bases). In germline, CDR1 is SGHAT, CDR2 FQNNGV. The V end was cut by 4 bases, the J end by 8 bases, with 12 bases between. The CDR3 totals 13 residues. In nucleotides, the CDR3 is TGTGCCAGCAGCTCCAGAGACAGCCATGAGCAGTTCTTC. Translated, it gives CASSSRDSHEQFF. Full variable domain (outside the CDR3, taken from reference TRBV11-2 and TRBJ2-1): EAGVAQSPRYKIIEKRQSVAFWCNPISGHATLYWYQQILGQGPKLLIQFQNNGVVDDSQLPKDRFSAERLKGVDSTLKIQPAKLEDSAVYLCASSSRDSHEQFFGPGTRLTVL.

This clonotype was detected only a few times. The CDR3 reads CASSLDPGNEQFF. CDR3 nucleotides: TGTGCCAGCAGCTTGGACCCCGGGAATGAGCAGTTCTTC. The V and J genes are TRBV5-6 and TRBJ2-1; D unresolved. Germline V gives CDR1 SGHDT, CDR2 YYEEEE. Trimming removed 0 bases at V and 7 bases at J, with 8 bases between. CDR3 length equals 13 residues.

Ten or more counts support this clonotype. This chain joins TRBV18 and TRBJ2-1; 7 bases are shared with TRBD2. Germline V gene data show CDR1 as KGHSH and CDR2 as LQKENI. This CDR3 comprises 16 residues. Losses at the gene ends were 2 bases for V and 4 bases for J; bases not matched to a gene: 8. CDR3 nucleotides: TGTGCCAGCTCACCAACCCCCGGGAGGTTATACAATGAGCAGTTCTTC. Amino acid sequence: CASSPTPGRLYNEQFF.

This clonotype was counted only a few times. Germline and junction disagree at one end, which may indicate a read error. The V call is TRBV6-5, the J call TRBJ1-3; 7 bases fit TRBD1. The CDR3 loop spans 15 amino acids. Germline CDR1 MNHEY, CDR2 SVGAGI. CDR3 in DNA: TGTGCCAGCAGTCACGACAGGGCCTCTGGAGACACCATATATTTT. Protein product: CASSHDRASGDTIYF.

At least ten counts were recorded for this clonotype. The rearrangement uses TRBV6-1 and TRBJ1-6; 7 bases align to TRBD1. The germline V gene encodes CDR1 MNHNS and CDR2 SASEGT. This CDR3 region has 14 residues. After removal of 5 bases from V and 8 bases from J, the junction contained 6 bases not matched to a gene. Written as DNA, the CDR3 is TGTGCCAGCAGTCGAGACAGGGATCATTCACCCCTCCACTTT. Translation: CASSRDRDHSPLHF.

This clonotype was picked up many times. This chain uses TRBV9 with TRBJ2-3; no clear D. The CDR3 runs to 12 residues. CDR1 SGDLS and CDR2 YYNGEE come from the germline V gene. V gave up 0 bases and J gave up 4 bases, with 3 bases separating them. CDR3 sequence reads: CASSVESDTQYF. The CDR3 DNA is TGTGCCAGCAGCGTAGAGTCAGATACGCAGTATTTT.

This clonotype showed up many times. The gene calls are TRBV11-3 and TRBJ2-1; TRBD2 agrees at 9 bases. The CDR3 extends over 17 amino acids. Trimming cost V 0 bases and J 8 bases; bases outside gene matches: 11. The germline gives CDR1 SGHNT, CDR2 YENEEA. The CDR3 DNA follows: TGTGCCAGCAGCTTAGAAGGGGCGGGAGGGCCTAGGGATGAGCAGTTCTTC. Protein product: CASSLEGAGGPRDEQFF.

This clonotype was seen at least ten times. The CDR3 DNA sequence: TGTGCCAGCAGACGATTACAGCTAGACTATGGCTACACCTTC. This translates into CASRRLQLDYGYTF. This chain links TRBV6-1 with TRBJ1-2; D not resolved. Germline CDR1 is MNHNS and CDR2 is SASEGT. This CDR3 region has 14 residues. V dropped 6 bases and J dropped 3 bases, with 14 bases sitting between them.

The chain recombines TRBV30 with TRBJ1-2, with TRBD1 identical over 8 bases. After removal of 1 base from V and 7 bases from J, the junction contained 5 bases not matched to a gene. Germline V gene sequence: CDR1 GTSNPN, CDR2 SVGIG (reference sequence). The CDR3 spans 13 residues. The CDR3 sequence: CAWSEDRDAGYTF. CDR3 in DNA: TGTGCCTGGAGTGAGGACAGGGATGCTGGCTACACCTTC.

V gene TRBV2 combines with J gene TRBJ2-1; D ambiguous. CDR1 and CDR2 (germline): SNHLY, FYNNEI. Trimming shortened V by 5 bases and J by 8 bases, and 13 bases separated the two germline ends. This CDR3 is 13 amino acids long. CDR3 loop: CASSLGTIYEQFF. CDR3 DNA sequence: TGTGCCAGCAGTTTAGGAACAATTTATGAGCAGTTCTTC.

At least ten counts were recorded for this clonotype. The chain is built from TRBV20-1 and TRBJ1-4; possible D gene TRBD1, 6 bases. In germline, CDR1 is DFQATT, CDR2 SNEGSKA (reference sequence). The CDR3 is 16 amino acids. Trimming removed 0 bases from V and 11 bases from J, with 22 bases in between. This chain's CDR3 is CSARDVGAGGSGKLFF. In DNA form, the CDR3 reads TGCAGTGCTAGAGATGTGGGAGCTGGGGGCTCGGGCAAACTGTTTTTT.

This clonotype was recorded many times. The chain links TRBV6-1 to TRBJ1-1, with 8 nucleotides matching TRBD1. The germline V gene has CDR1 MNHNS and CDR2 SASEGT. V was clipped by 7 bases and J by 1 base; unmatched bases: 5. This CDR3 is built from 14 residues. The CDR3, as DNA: TGTGCCAGCACCCCCGGGACAGGGAACACTGAAGCTTTCTTT. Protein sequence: CASTPGTGNTEAFF.

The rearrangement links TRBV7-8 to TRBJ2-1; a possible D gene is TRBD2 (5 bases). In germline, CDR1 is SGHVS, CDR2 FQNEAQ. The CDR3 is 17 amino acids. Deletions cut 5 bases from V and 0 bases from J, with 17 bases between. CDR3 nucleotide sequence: TGTGCCAGCAGCACCTCGCGGATAGCGCACTCCTACAATGAGCAGTTCTTC. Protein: CASSTSRIAHSYNEQFF. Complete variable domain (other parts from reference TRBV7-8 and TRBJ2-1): GAGVSQSPRYKVAKRGQDVALRCDPISGHVSLFWYQQALGQGPEFLTYFQNEAQLDKSGLPSDRFFAERPEGSVSTLKIQRTQQEDSAVYLCASSTSRIAHSYNEQFFGPGTRLTVL.